The present TCR beta chain was sequenced within a study of cytomegalovirus exposure and HLA in healthy donors. Findings and limits, study-wide: Being productive about 87% or about 30% of the time was typical of most TCR beta V segments in an earlier analysis. Within a later analysis, the majority of CMV-associated TCR beta chains appeared HLA-restricted.

Use of 60 Vbeta and 13 Jbeta primers characterized the PCR. Data came from immunoSEQ multiplex PCR; TCRdb stores just in-frame clones and leaves some out. The sample includes 130,000 or so clones, roughly four fifths seen only once; the top ten take roughly 3.2%. Turning to this clone: Its matching antigen is unknown.

V shed 3 bases and J 2 bases; nucleotides not matched to a gene: 7. The CDR3 has 15 residues. Germline loops: CDR1 SGHTA, CDR2 FQGNSA. Healthy donors of bone marrow made up the group. The sequence came from a young man in good health and CMV-seropositive. The chain is built from TRBV7-2 and TRBJ2-7, with 7 positions matching TRBD2. Sequencing was done on a sample of PBMCs. In DNA form, the CDR3 reads TGTGCCAGCAGCTTCTCGTCTAGCGGAACCTACGAGCAGTACTTC. It specifies CASSFSSSGTYEQYF.